The clone carrying this T cell receptor (beta chain) was counted only a few times. Antigen specificity is unknown. The CDR3 runs 16 residues. V trimming: 6 bases; J trimming: 0 bases; junction bases outside the gene matches: 4. Germline CDR1 reads MNHNS; CDR2 reads SASEGT. MiXCR, applied by TCRdb to the RACE reads, yields one record per CDR3 protein. The table records tens of thousands of distinct CDR3 sequences, 9.5% to 12% of them present only once. Time point denoted: patch test 1, 2 weeks after DPC sensitization. Noted treatment: therapeutic diphenylcyclopropenone sensitization with weekly scalp DPC. The data were taken from a study of human T cells and chemical hapten exposure. Study as a whole: The patch tests put 0.01% DPC on the skin of the upper back and were read 6 days later. Chiefly women, the patients showed alopecia areata, totalis or universalis.

Study results and caveats: DPC sensitization did not alter TCRs above 1 in 1000 frequency. Controls formed significantly fewer large CDR3 similarity clusters than expanded TCRs did.

The chain has TRBV6-1 and TRBJ2-6, with 8 nucleotides matching TRBD2. The TCR sequence derives from a woman aged 50 to 60 with alopecia areata. Some clones in this sample may be carry-over from other donors' samples. The material sequenced was whole blood, taken in connection with sensitization to the hapten diphenylcyclopropenone (DPC). CDR3 amino acids: CASRIAGSSGANVLTF. In DNA, the CDR3 is TGTGCCAGCAGAATAGCGGGGAGCTCTGGGGCCAACGTCCTGACTTTC.